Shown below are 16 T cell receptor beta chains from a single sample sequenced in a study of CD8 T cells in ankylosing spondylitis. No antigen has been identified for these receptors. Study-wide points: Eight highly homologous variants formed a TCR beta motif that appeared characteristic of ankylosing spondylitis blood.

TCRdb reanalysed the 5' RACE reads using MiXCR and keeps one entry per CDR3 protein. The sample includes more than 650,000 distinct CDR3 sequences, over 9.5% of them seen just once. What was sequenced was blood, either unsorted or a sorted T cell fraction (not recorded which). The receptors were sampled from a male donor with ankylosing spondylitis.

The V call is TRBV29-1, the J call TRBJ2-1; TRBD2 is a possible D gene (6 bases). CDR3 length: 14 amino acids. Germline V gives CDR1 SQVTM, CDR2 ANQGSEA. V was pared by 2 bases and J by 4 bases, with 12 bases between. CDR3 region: CSVERDLGYNEQFF. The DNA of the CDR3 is TGCAGCGTTGAAAGGGACTTAGGGTACAATGAGCAGTTCTTC.

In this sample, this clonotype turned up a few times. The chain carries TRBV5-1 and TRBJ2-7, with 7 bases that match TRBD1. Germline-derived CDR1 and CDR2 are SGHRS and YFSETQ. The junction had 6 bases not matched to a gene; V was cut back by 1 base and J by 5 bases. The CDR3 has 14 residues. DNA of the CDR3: TGCGCCAGCAGCTTGTTGACAGGGATCAACGAGCAGTACTTC. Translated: CASSLLTGINEQYF.

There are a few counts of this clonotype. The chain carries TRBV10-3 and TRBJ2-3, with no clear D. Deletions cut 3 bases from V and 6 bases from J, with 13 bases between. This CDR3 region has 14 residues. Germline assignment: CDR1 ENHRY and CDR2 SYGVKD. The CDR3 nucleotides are TGTGCCATCAGTGACCTCCCTTACGTTGATACGCAGTATTTT. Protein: CAISDLPYVDTQYF.

The CDR3 loop reads CSARLDTYEQYF. The CDR3 region has the DNA TGCAGTGCTAGGCTAGACACCTACGAGCAGTACTTC. V is TRBV20-1 and J is TRBJ2-7, with unresolved D. In germline, CDR1 is DFQATT, CDR2 SNEGSKA (reference sequence). The CDR3 totals 12 residues. V was cut by 3 bases and J by 2 bases, with 8 bases left in between.

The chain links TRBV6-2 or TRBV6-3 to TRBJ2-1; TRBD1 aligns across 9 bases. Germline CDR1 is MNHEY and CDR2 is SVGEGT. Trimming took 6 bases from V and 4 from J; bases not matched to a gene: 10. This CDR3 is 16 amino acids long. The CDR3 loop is CASRGDRDSRYNEQFF. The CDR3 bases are TGTGCCAGCAGGGGGGACAGGGATTCCAGATACAATGAGCAGTTCTTC.

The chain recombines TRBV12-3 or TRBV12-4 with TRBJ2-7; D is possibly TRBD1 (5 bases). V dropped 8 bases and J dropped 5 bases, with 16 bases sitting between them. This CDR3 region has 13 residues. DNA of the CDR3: TGTGCCAGCCCACATAGGGGATCGAACGAGCAGTACTTC. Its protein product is CASPHRGSNEQYF.

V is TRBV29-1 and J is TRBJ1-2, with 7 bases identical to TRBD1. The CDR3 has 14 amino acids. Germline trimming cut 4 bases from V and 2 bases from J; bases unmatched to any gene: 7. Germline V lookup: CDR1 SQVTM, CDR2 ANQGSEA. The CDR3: CSVVMKGANYGYTF. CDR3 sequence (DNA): TGCAGCGTTGTTATGAAGGGGGCCAACTATGGCTACACCTTC. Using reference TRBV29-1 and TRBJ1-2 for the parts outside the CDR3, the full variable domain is SAVISQKPSRDICQRGTSLTIQCQVDSQVTMMFWYRQQPGQSLTLIATANQGSEATYESGFVIDKFPISRPNLTFSTLTVSNMSPEDSSIYLCSVVMKGANYGYTFGSGTRLTVV.

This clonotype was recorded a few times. The CDR3 reads CASSSGGLAGGPSTDTQYF. In nucleotides, the CDR3 is TGCGCCAGCAGCTCCGGTGGACTAGCGGGAGGGCCCTCGACAGATACGCAGTATTTT. The V gene is TRBV5-1, the J gene TRBJ2-3, with TRBD2 identical over 15 bases. After removal of 3 bases from V and 3 bases from J, the junction contained 11 bases not matched to a gene. Germline-derived CDR1 and CDR2 are SGHRS and YFSETQ. This CDR3 region has 19 residues.

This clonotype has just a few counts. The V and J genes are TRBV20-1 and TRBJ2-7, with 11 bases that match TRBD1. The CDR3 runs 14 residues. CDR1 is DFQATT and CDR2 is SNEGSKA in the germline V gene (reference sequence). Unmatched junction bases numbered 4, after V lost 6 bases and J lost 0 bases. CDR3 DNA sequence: TGCAGTGCCGTAGGGACAGGGGGCTCCTACGAGCAGTACTTC. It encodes CSAVGTGGSYEQYF.

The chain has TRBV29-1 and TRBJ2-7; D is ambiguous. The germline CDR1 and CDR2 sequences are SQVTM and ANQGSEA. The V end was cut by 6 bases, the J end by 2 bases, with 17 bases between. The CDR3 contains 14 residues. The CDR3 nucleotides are TGCAGCGTGTACCTGGGAACAACCCCCTACGAGCAGTACTTC. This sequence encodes CSVYLGTTPYEQYF.

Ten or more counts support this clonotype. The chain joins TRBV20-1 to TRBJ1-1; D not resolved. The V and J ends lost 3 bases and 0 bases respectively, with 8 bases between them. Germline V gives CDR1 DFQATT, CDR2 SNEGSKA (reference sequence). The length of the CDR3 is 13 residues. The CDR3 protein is CSARGSMNTEAFF. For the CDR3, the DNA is TGCAGTGCTAGGGGTTCTATGAACACTGAAGCTTTCTTT.

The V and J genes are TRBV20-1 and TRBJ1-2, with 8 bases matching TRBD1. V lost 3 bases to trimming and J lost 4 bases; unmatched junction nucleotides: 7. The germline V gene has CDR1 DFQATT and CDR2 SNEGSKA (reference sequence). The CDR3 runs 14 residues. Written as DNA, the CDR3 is TGCAGTGCTAGCAAGCAGGGGGCCCTCTATGGCTACACCTTC. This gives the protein CSASKQGALYGYTF.

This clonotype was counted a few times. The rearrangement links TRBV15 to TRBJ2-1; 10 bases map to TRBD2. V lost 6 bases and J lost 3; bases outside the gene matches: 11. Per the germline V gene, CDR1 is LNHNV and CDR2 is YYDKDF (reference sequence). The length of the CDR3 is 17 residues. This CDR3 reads CATRKSGLAGDYNEQFF. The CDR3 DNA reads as TGTGCCACCAGGAAGTCGGGCCTAGCGGGAGACTACAATGAGCAGTTCTTC.

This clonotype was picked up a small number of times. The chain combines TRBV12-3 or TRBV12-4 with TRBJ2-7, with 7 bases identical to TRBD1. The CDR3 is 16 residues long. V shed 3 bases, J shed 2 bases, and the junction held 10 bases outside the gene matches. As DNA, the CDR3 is TGTGCCAGCAGTTTCGGAAGGGGGCTAACGACCTACGAGCAGTACTTC. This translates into CASSFGRGLTTYEQYF.

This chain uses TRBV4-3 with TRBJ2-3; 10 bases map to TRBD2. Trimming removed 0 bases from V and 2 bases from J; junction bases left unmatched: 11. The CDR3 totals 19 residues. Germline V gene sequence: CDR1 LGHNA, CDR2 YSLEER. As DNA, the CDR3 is TGCGCCAGCAGCCAAGATGCGCTAGCGGGAGCGGGGTTCACAGATACGCAGTATTTT. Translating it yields CASSQDALAGAGFTDTQYF.

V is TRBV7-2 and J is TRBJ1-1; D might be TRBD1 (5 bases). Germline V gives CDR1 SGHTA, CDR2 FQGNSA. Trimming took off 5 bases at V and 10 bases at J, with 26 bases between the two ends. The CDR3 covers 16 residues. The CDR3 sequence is CASSTSRDRILWGAFF. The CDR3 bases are TGTGCCAGCAGCACCTCCCGGGACCGAATCCTTTGGGGAGCTTTCTTT.